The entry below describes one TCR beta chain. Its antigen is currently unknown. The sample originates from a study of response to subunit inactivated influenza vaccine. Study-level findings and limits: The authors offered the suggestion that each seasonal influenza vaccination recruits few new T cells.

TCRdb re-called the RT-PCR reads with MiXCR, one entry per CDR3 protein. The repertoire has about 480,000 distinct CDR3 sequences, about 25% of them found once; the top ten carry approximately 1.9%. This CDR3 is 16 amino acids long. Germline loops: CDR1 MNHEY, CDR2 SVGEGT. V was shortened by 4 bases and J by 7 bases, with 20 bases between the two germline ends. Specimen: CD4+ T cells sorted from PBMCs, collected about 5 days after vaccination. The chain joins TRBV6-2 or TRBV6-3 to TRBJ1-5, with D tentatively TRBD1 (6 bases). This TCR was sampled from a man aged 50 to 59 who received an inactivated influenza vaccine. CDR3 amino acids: CASSSGTRPSDQPQHF. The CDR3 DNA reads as TGTGCCAGCAGTTCCGGGACACGACCTTCGGACCAGCCCCAGCATTTT.